This TCR beta chain originates from a study of CD8+ T cells in alopecia areata. The wider study: The drug, oral tofacitinib, was given to treated patients at 5 to 10 mg twice daily. A 6-month off-drug phase came after tofacitinib, which had lasted 6 to 18 months.

The germline CDR1 and CDR2 sequences are MNHNS and SASEGT. This CDR3 spans 14 amino acids. Trimming cost V 10 bases and J 0 bases, with 14 bases left between them. cDNA reverse transcribed from extracted RNA served as the sequencing template. Assay: immunoSEQ multiplex PCR; the TCRdb copy retains only in-frame clones and omits some. The sample consists of roughly 92,000 clones, about two thirds of them appearing once. Treatment in this sample: oral pan-JAK inhibitor, 5-10 mg twice daily. V gene TRBV6-1 combines with J gene TRBJ2-3, with a weak D call TRBD2 (6 bases). This specimen was CD8+ T cells sorted from blood, taken around week 44, from a patient treated with tofacitinib. This clonotype was sampled from a human donor with alopecia areata. This CDR3 is CATPGGTSTDTQYF. CDR3 nucleotides: TGTGCCACGCCGGGCGGGACGAGCACAGATACGCAGTATTTT.